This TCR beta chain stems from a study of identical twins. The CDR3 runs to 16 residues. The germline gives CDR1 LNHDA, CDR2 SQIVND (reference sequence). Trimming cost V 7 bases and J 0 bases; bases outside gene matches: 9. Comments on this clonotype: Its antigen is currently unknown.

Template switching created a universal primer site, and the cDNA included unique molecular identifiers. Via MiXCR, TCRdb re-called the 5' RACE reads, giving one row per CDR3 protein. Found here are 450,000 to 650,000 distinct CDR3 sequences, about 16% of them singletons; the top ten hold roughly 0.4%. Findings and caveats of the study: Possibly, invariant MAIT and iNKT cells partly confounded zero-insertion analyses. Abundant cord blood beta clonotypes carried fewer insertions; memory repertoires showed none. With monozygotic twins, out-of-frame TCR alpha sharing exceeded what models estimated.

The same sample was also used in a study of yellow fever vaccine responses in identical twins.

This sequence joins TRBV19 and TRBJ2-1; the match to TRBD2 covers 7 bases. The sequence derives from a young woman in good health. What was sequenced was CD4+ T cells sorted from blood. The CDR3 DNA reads TGTGCCAGTAAAAAAGCGGGGCTTAGCTCCTACAATGAGCAGTTCTTC. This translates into CASKKAGLSSYNEQFF. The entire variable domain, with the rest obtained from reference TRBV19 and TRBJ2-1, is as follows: DGGITQSPKYLFRKEGQNVTLSCEQNLNHDAMYWYRQDPGQGLRLIYYSQIVNDFQKGDIAEGYSVSREKKESFPLTVTSAQKNPTAFYLCASKKAGLSSYNEQFFGPGTRLTVL.